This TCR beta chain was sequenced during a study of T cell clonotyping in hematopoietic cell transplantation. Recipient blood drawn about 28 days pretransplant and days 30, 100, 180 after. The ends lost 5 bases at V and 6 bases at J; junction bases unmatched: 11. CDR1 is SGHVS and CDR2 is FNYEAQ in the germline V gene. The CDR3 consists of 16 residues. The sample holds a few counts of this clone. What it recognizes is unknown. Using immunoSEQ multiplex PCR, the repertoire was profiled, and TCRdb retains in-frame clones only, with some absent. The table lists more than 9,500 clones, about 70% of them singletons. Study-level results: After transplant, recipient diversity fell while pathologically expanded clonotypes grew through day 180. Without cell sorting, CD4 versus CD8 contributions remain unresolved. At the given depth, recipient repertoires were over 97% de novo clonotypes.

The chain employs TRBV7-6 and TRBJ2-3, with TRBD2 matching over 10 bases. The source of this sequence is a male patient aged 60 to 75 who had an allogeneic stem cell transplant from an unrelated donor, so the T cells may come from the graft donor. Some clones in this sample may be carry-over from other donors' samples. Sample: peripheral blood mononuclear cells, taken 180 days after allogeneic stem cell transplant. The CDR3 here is CASSIEDSGGPDTQYF. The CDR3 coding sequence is TGTGCCAGCAGCATTGAGGATAGCGGGGGGCCGGATACGCAGTATTTT. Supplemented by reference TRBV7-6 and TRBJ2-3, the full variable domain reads GAGVSQSPRYKVTKRGQDVALRCDPISGHVSLYWYRQALGQGPEFLTYFNYEAQQDKSGLPNDRFSAERPEGSISTLTIQRTEQRDSAMYRCASSIEDSGGPDTQYFGPGTRLTVL.